The T cell receptor (beta chain) described here comes from a study of Tregs in tolerant kidney transplant recipients. Measured with immunoSEQ multiplex PCR; TCRdb has only the in-frame clones, and not every one. Here the sample table reports around 48,000 clones. CDR1 is SGHRS, CDR2 YFSETQ, per germline. V lost 4 bases and J lost 3; bases outside the gene matches: 10. The length of the CDR3 is 16 residues. Note on this clone: The read ends 3 residues before the CDR3 terminus; that terminus is restored from the germline J gene.

Sequencing used CD4+ T cells from blood, obtained before the transplant. The chain employs TRBV5-1 and TRBJ2-1; 7 bases agree with TRBD2. The sequence derives from a human donor who received a combined kidney and bone marrow transplant. The DNA read from the CDR3 is TGCGCCAGCAGCCCGGCTCTTGGCGGGAGCTACAATGAG. This sequence encodes CASSPALGGSYNE. The whole CDR3 protein is CASSPALGGSYNEQFF.